These 18 T cell receptor beta chains share one sample of origin, sequenced in a study of blood T cell repertoires in COVID-19. TCRdb's copy holds only in-frame clones and misses some; the assay was immunoSEQ multiplex PCR. The profile covers approximately 75,000 clones, with 75% to 95% appearing a single time and about 7% taken by the ten largest. Source material: peripheral blood. The receptor set was obtained from a human donor in a cohort sampled during active COVID-19.

Comment on this clone: It is unclear where the CDR3 begins or ends on the DNA, so no DNA is shown, and the CDR3 is as TCRdb lists it. V is TRBV27 and J is TRBJ2-3; the table's D call, TRBD2, was not checked against the DNA. CDR1 is MNHEY, CDR2 SMNVEV, per germline (reference sequence). The CDR3 is 16 residues long, counting both termini. The CDR3 spells CASSTSGGRGTDTQYF.

The chain combines TRBV3-1 (or the pseudogene TRBV3-2) with TRBJ2-1; 9 bases fit TRBD2. CDR1 and CDR2 (germline): LGHDT, YNNKEL (reference sequence). The V and J ends lost 1 base and 7 bases, in that order; junction bases with no gene match: 11. This CDR3 has 17 residues. The CDR3 region has the DNA TGTGCCAGCAGCCAAGTACGTAGGAGCGGGGGGAAGAATGAGCAGTTCTTC. Amino acid sequence: CASSQVRRSGGKNEQFF.

J is TRBJ2-3 and V is TRBV5-4; weak D call: TRBD2 (6 bases). Germline CDR1 SGHNT, CDR2 YYREEE (reference sequence). Trimming cost V 4 bases and J 3 bases, with 15 bases left between them. The CDR3 loop spans 15 amino acids. For the CDR3, the DNA is TGTGCCAGCAGCACGGAGGGCCTTAGGACAGATACGCAGTATTTT. Protein sequence: CASSTEGLRTDTQYF.

The V gene is TRBV19, the J gene TRBJ1-4; D possibly corresponds to TRBD1 (5 bases). Trimming cost V 5 bases and J 5 bases, with 12 bases left between them. CDR3 length equals 14 residues. In germline, CDR1 is LNHDA, CDR2 SQIVND (reference sequence). CDR3 nucleotide sequence: TGTGCCAGTAGTGGGGCACGCTCGAATGAAAAACTGTTTTTT. Translated, it gives CASSGARSNEKLFF.

CDR3: CASSRAGGDQPQHF. CDR3 DNA sequence: TGTGCCAGCAGCCGGGCGGGGGGTGATCAGCCCCAGCATTTT. The V call is TRBV6-5, the J call TRBJ1-5; D perhaps matches TRBD1 (5 bases). The CDR3 runs to 14 residues. Germline V gene lookup returns CDR1 MNHEY and CDR2 SVGAGI. The V gene lost 6 bases and the J gene lost 5 bases, with 14 bases spanning the gap.

The V and J genes are TRBV18 and TRBJ1-6, with 7 bases fitting TRBD1. J was trimmed by 7 bases and V by 2 bases; bases with no gene match: 5. CDR1 is KGHSH, CDR2 LQKENI, per germline. The CDR3 has 15 residues. In DNA, the CDR3 is TGTGCCAGCTCACCAAGCTCGACAGGGAATTCACCCCTCCACTTT. Its translation is CASSPSSTGNSPLHF.

V and J are TRBV6-1 and TRBJ1-3; no clear D. Looked up from germline, CDR1 is MNHNS and CDR2 is SASEGT. The CDR3 sequence is 17 residues long. Trimming took off 2 bases at V and 0 bases at J, with 14 bases between the two ends. Written as DNA, the CDR3 is TGTGCCAGCAGTGAACCCTTAATGAGATTCTCTGGAAACACCATATATTTT. Amino acid sequence: CASSEPLMRFSGNTIYF.

The chain links TRBV3-1 (or the pseudogene TRBV3-2) to TRBJ2-1, with 9 bases matching TRBD2. Germline-derived CDR1 and CDR2 are LGHDT and YNNKEL (reference sequence). CDR3 size: 17 residues. The V gene end was trimmed by 4 bases and the J gene end by 5 bases; junction bases not matched to a gene: 12. CDR3 nucleotides: TGTGCCAGCAGCCGGGGGGGTCTAGCGGGGACACACAATGAGCAGTTCTTC. It is translated as CASSRGGLAGTHNEQFF.

CDR3 loop: CAISEDSRELFF. Written as DNA, the CDR3 is TGTGCCATCAGTGAGGATAGCAGGGAGCTGTTTTTT. V and J are TRBV10-3 and TRBJ2-2, with D unclear. CDR3 length equals 12 residues. The V gene's germline CDR1 is ENHRY and CDR2 SYGVKD. V was shortened by 2 bases and J by 9 bases, with 7 bases between the two germline ends.

V gene TRBV5-1 combines with J gene TRBJ1-1; TRBD1 agrees at 10 bases. The ends lost 2 bases at V and 3 bases at J; junction bases unmatched: 1. The germline V gene has CDR1 SGHRS and CDR2 YFSETQ. The length of the CDR3 is 14 residues. CDR3 sequence (DNA): TGCGCCAGCAGCTTAGGGACAGGGGACACTGAAGCTTTCTTT. Translated: CASSLGTGDTEAFF.

V and J are TRBV9 and TRBJ1-1; TRBD1 might be the D (6 bases). Germline V gives CDR1 SGDLS, CDR2 YYNGEE. The CDR3 totals 17 residues. V dropped 2 bases and J dropped 0 bases, with 17 bases sitting between them. CDR3 sequence reads: CASSVRAGEPMNTEAFF. CDR3 coding DNA: TGTGCCAGCAGCGTCCGAGCAGGGGAACCTATGAACACTGAAGCTTTCTTT.

This sequence joins TRBV5-4 and TRBJ2-1; TRBD2 agrees at 11 bases. Trimming at V came to 1 base and at J to 4 bases, leaving 7 bases not matched to a gene. Germline loops: CDR1 SGHNT, CDR2 YYREEE (reference sequence). The CDR3 loop spans 17 amino acids. The CDR3 nucleotides are TGTGCCAGCAGCTTGCAACTTAGCGGGGGGGCTTACAATGAGCAGTTCTTC. It specifies CASSLQLSGGAYNEQFF.

The chain uses TRBV12-5 and TRBJ1-4; D is perhaps TRBD1 (5 bases). V was cut by 7 bases and J by 8 bases, with 17 bases left in between. The germline CDR1 and CDR2 sequences are LGHNT and FRNRAP. The CDR3 covers 14 residues. CDR3 nucleotides: TGTGCTAGTGCCTTTGGAGGGGCAGGAGAAAAACTGTTTTTT. It is translated as CASAFGGAGEKLFF.

The V and J genes are TRBV3-1 (or the pseudogene TRBV3-2) and TRBJ1-3; weak D call: TRBD1 (6 bases). Germline V gene sequence: CDR1 LGHDT, CDR2 YNNKEL (reference sequence). This CDR3 is built from 15 residues. The ends were cut back, 4 bases at V and 0 bases at J, with 10 bases in the middle. DNA of the CDR3: TGTGCCAGCAGCCTCGGACAGCTCTCTGGAAACACCATATATTTT. Encoded protein: CASSLGQLSGNTIYF.

This clone is a singleton in its sample. V usage is TRBV27 and J usage is TRBJ2-5; D gene unclear. The germline CDR1 and CDR2 sequences are MNHEY and SMNVEV (reference sequence). This CDR3 comprises 14 residues. V lost 2 bases and J 6 bases, leaving 13 bases between the germline ends. The CDR3 loop is CASSLEAIKKTQYF. The CDR3 bases are TGTGCCAGCAGTTTAGAGGCAATCAAAAAGACCCAGTACTTC.

The chain has TRBV18 and TRBJ2-5; possibly TRBD1 for D (5 bases). Per germline, CDR1 KGHSH and CDR2 LQKENI. Trimming cost V 6 bases and J 2 bases, with 13 bases left between them. The CDR3 loop spans 14 amino acids. CDR3 DNA sequence: TGTGCCAGCTCCCGCGGCCAGGGACAAGAGACCCAGTACTTC. It specifies CASSRGQGQETQYF.

The J gene is TRBJ2-7, the V gene TRBV6-5, with 11 bases aligning to TRBD1. Germline V gene lookup returns CDR1 MNHEY and CDR2 SVGAGI. The CDR3 totals 13 residues. With 5 bases clipped from V and 7 bases from J, the junction kept 4 bases outside the gene matches. The chain's CDR3 is CASSTGTGGEQYF. CDR3 sequence (DNA): TGTGCCAGCAGTACCGGGACAGGGGGAGAGCAGTACTTC.

The chain couples TRBV4-1 to TRBJ2-7, with D perhaps matching TRBD1 (6 bases). Looked up from germline, CDR1 is MGHRA and CDR2 is YSYEKL. Trimming cost V 4 bases and J 3 bases, with 16 bases left between them. CDR3 length: 15 amino acids. The CDR3 loop reads CASSLDLRTDYEQYF. In DNA, the CDR3 is TGCGCCAGCAGCCTAGACCTCCGGACAGACTACGAGCAGTACTTC.